This entry features one T cell receptor (beta chain) sequence. This entry is derived from a study of identical twins. TCRdb analysed the 5' RACE reads with MiXCR anew, one entry per CDR3 protein. The top ten clones hold 3% to 4% of a sample with about 260,000 distinct CDR3 sequences, approximately 7% of them seen once. These same data were also listed under a study on yellow fever vaccine responses in identical twins.

This TCR was sampled from a woman under 30 in good health. The sequenced sample consisted of memory (CD45RO+) T cells sorted from blood.

CDR3 sequence (DNA): TGTGCCAGCAGCCCCCCGACAGGCGATAATGAAAAACTGTTTTTT. Protein: CASSPPTGDNEKLFF. J is TRBJ1-4 and V is TRBV7-9, with a tentative D call TRBD1 (6 bases). The CDR3 is made up of 15 amino acids. Trimming took 5 bases from V and 4 from J, leaving 14 bases between them. Germline CDR1 is SEHNR and CDR2 is FQNEAQ (reference sequence). Full variable domain (remainder filled in from reference TRBV7-9 and TRBJ1-4): DTGVSQNPRHKITKRGQNVTFRCDPISEHNRLYWYRQTLGQGPEFLTYFQNEAQLEKSRLLSDRFSAERPKGSFSTLEIQRTEQGDSAMYLCASSPPTGDNEKLFFGSGTQLSVL.